This TCR beta chain was captured by sequencing in a study of blood T cell repertoires in COVID-19. Across the whole study: Sample material is recorded as cDNA or gDNA derived from T cells, B-cell-depleted T cells, or PBMCs.

Libraries were prepared by immunoSEQ multiplex PCR; TCRdb keeps only in-frame clonotypes and omits some of them. There are about 86,000 clones in the sample; around 85% occur only once, and around 3.7% lies in the top ten. V lost 3 bases and J lost 7; bases outside the gene matches: 9. The germline CDR1 and CDR2 sequences are MGHRA and YSYEKL. The CDR3 length is 15 residues. The receptor was isolated from a man in his forties or fifties with acute or convalescent COVID-19. The chain carries TRBV4-1 and TRBJ2-7; the match to TRBD1 covers 10 bases. Sequencing used peripheral blood. The CDR3 bases are TGCGCCAGCAGCCAGGAGGACAGGGGGAAGTATGAGCAGTACTTC. Translation: CASSQEDRGKYEQYF.